A selection of T cell receptor beta chains follows, all from one sample in a study of T cell responses to AZD1222 COVID-19 vaccine. Generated by immunoSEQ multiplex PCR, the TCRdb table keeps only in-frame clones and is missing some. Among about 96,000 clones listed, 90% were seen once. The specimen comprised peripheral blood, sampled on day 0 of AZD1222 vaccination. Source of these receptors: an adult in good health. The CDR3 runs from the conserved cysteine through the conserved F or W. The D gene is left open where the match is weak. For some rows the clone size is stated as once, few or many, or as a class when expanded; others skip it.

TRBV9,once,TRBD2,TRBJ2-5,TGTGCCAGCAGCGTGTCGACTAGCGGCCAAGAGACCCAGTACTTC,CASSVSTSGQETQYF
TRBV2,few,TRBD2,TRBJ2-7,TGTGCCAGCACTCCGGGACTAGCAGGCTACGAGCAGTACTTC,CASTPGLAGYEQYF
TRBV12-5,NA,NA,TRBJ2-1,TGTGCTAGTGGTTCAAAGGTCGGGCAGTTCTTC,CASGSKVGQFF
TRBV5-4,NA,TRBD2,TRBJ2-2,TGTGCCAGCAGCCCCGAATTAGCGGGAAGGGAGGGGGAGCTGTTTTTT,CASSPELAGREGELFF
TRBV27,NA,TRBD2,TRBJ2-3,TGTGCCAGCAGTTTAGGGGGAGGGCCTCACAGTGAGACGCAGTATTTT,CASSLGGGPHSETQYF
TRBV18,few,NA,TRBJ2-1,TGTGCCAGCTCACCATGGAGCTACAATGAGCAGTTCTTC,CASSPWSYNEQFF
TRBV10-3,NA,NA,TRBJ1-5,TGTGCCATCAGTCCTAGCAATCAGCCCCAGCATTTT,CAISPSNQPQHF
TRBV24-1,NA,NA,TRBJ2-2,TGTGCCACCAGTGCGCAGGGACTGTCCGCCGGGGAGCTGTTTTTT,CATSAQGLSAGELFF
TRBV12-3/TRBV12-4,NA,NA,TRBJ1-4,TGTGCCAGCAGTGGGAGCGGCGAAAAACTGTTTTTT,CASSGSGEKLFF
TRBV19,NA,TRBD2,TRBJ2-1,TGTGCCAGTAGTATAAGGCGGGGGAGCTCCTACAATGAGCAGTTCTTC,CASSIRRGSSYNEQFF
TRBV28,NA,TRBD1,TRBJ1-2,TGTGCCAGCAGTTTACAGGGGGCCAACTATGGCTACACCTTC,CASSLQGANYGYTF
TRBV7-9,once,TRBD1,TRBJ1-1,TGTGCCAGCAGCTTAGGGCAGGGGGCCTTCAACACTGAAGCTTTCTTT,CASSLGQGAFNTEAFF
TRBV25-1,once,NA,TRBJ2-3,TGTGCCAGCGCCCGCGCCACCTACGGCACAGATACGCAGTATTTT,CASARATYGTDTQYF
TRBV5-1,NA,NA,TRBJ1-3,TGCGCCAGCAGCTTGTGGGGGCAGGAAAACACCATATATTTT,CASSLWGQENTIYF